This T cell receptor (beta chain) came from a study of CD8 T cells in ankylosing spondylitis. The TCR beta libraries were generated through quantitative 5'-RACE incorporating molecular barcodes. Each CDR3 protein gets one entry after TCRdb re-called the 5' RACE reads with MiXCR. There are about 300,000 distinct CDR3 sequences in the sample; 11% occur only once, and roughly 9.2% lies in the top ten. CDR1 SGHTA and CDR2 FQGTGA come from the germline V gene. This CDR3 has 15 residues. The junction had 12 bases not matched to a gene; V was cut back by 5 bases and J by 8 bases. Findings and limits, study-wide: Past research had described some motif variants in reactive arthritis synovial fluid and blood. Blood from ankylosing spondylitis patients appeared to carry a characteristic roughly 8-variant TCR beta motif.

A word on this clonotype: The target antigen is unknown.

Sequencing was performed on blood, either unsorted or a sorted T cell fraction (not recorded which). The chain combines TRBV7-3 with TRBJ2-1; 7 positions match TRBD2. The TCR was taken from a female donor with ankylosing spondylitis or in good health (not recorded which). CDR3 residues: CASSPPGLPTDEQFF. The CDR3 nucleotides are TGTGCCAGCAGCCCCCCGGGACTACCTACGGATGAGCAGTTCTTC.